This T cell receptor (beta chain) was identified in a study of T cells of healthy individuals. Deletions cut 0 bases from V and 2 bases from J, with 8 bases between. Per the germline V gene, CDR1 is LGHDT and CDR2 is YNNKEL (reference sequence). This CDR3 has 15 amino acids. TCRdb analysed the 5' RACE reads with MiXCR anew, one entry per CDR3 protein. The sample carries tens of thousands of distinct CDR3 sequences, roughly 16% recorded once. This sequence originates from a human donor in good health. This rearrangement joins TRBV3-1 to TRBJ1-3; no definite D call. The CDR3 loop is CASSQDPSAGNTIYF. Written as DNA, the CDR3 is TGTGCCAGCAGCCAAGATCCCAGCGCTGGAAACACCATATATTTT.